The 24 T cell receptor beta chains below all came from one sample that was sequenced in a study of blood T cell repertoires in COVID-19. This table comes from immunoSEQ multiplex PCR, and its TCRdb copy is limited to in-frame clones, with some not included. The data contain tens of thousands of clones, more than 90% of them seen just once; the ten biggest clones take up around 4%. The sequencing input was peripheral blood. The source of these receptors is a human donor with active COVID-19. The donor label of this sample is uncertain.

J is TRBJ2-7 and V is TRBV6-2 or TRBV6-3; D might be TRBD2 (6 bases). Germline loops: CDR1 MNHEY, CDR2 SVGEGT. V lost 4 bases and J lost 3, with 7 bases in between. The CDR3 is made up of 12 amino acids. CDR3 in DNA: TGTGCCAGCAGTTGGGGGGTCTACGAGCAGTACTTC. Its protein product is CASSWGVYEQYF.

The V gene is TRBV19, the J gene TRBJ1-4, with 7 bases fitting TRBD1. V was clipped by 5 bases and J by 0 bases; unmatched bases: 3. Per the germline V gene, CDR1 is LNHDA and CDR2 is SQIVND (reference sequence). The CDR3 is 15 residues long. DNA of the CDR3: TGTGCCAGTAGTGGGGACAGTGCAACTAATGAAAAACTGTTTTTT. This encodes CASSGDSATNEKLFF.

J is TRBJ1-5 and V is TRBV5-1, with D possibly TRBD1 on 6 matching bases. Germline V lookup: CDR1 SGHRS, CDR2 YFSETQ. This CDR3 region has 13 residues. Trimming cost V 3 bases and J 5 bases, with 9 bases left between them. The CDR3 protein is CASSWAGDQPQHF. CDR3 DNA: TGCGCCAGCAGCTGGGCAGGGGATCAGCCCCAGCATTTT.

The chain has TRBV28 and TRBJ1-1; D is uncertain. In germline, CDR1 is MDHEN, CDR2 SYDVKM. There are 12 residues in the CDR3. Trimming shortened V by 3 bases and J by 6 bases, and 8 bases separated the two germline ends. The CDR3 here is CASSFQVAEAFF. The CDR3 nucleotides read TGTGCCAGCAGTTTCCAGGTCGCTGAAGCTTTCTTT.

This chain uses TRBV15 with TRBJ1-2, with TRBD1 matching over 7 bases. V dropped 1 base and J dropped 2; count of bases not matched to a gene: 13. The CDR3 loop spans 18 amino acids. Germline V gene sequence: CDR1 LNHNV, CDR2 YYDKDF (reference sequence). CDR3 nucleotide sequence: TGTGCCACCAGCAGAGTCCTTAGCGCGGGACAGCTGAACTATGGCTACACCTTC. It encodes CATSRVLSAGQLNYGYTF. Filled out from reference TRBV15 and TRBJ1-2, the complete variable domain reads DAMVIQNPRYQVTQFGKPVTLSCSQTLNHNVMYWYQQKSSQAPKLLFHYYDKDFNNEADTPDNFQSRRPNTSFCFLDIRSPGLGDTAMYLCATSRVLSAGQLNYGYTFGSGTRLTVV.

The rearrangement links TRBV27 to TRBJ1-4, with TRBD1 matching 10 bases. The CDR3 extends over 17 amino acids. V dropped 3 bases and J dropped 7; count of bases not matched to a gene: 11. The germline V gene encodes CDR1 MNHEY and CDR2 SMNVEV (reference sequence). CDR3 sequence (DNA): TGTGCCAGCAGTTTCGGTCGGGGAGGGACAGGGGTTGAAAAACTGTTTTTT. Its translation: CASSFGRGGTGVEKLFF.

The gene calls are TRBV5-1 and TRBJ1-6; 9 bases map to TRBD1. Germline V gene lookup returns CDR1 SGHRS and CDR2 YFSETQ. CDR3 length equals 15 residues. The trim removed 4 bases at V and 10 bases at J, leaving 9 bases unmatched. The chain's CDR3 is CASSGTGQGPSPLHF. As DNA, the CDR3 is TGCGCCAGCAGCGGAACGGGACAGGGTCCCTCACCCCTCCACTTT.

The chain uses TRBV5-4 and TRBJ1-1; 7 nucleotides align to TRBD1. Germline CDR1 is SGHNT and CDR2 is YYREEE (reference sequence). V lost 4 bases to trimming and J lost 3 bases; unmatched junction nucleotides: 6. The CDR3 runs to 14 residues. The CDR3 DNA follows: TGTGCCAGCAGCCCAGGGGGTAAATACACTGAAGCTTTCTTT. It codes for CASSPGGKYTEAFF. The whole variable domain, filled in from reference TRBV5-4 and TRBJ1-1, reads ETGVTQSPTHLIKTRGQQVTLRCSSQSGHNTVSWYQQALGQGPQFIFQYYREEENGRGNFPPRFSGLQFPNYSSELNVNALELDDSALYLCASSPGGKYTEAFFGQGTRLTVV.

This clone has only one observation. This sequence joins TRBV25-1 and TRBJ2-1; 7 bases agree with TRBD2. CDR3 size: 15 residues. Germline V gene lookup returns CDR1 MGHDK and CDR2 SYGVNS. V trimming: 7 bases; J trimming: 4 bases; junction bases outside the gene matches: 10. CDR3 protein: CASKGSGAIYNEQFF. CDR3 DNA: TGTGCCAGCAAAGGGAGCGGGGCGATTTACAATGAGCAGTTCTTC.

With regard to this clone: The conserved phenylalanine or tryptophan normally closing the CDR3 is absent here, so this likely arose from a read error. Because the CDR3's place on the DNA is in doubt, the DNA is left out and the CDR3 is given as listed by TCRdb. The V gene is TRBV3-1 (or the pseudogene TRBV3-2), the J gene TRBJ1-3. Ends included, the CDR3 has 11 residues. Germline CDR1 and CDR2: LGHDT and YNNKEL (reference sequence). CDR3 protein: CASSHGGVLYL.

The chain joins TRBV10-3 to TRBJ2-2, with TRBD2 as a possible D gene (6 bases). Germline CDR1 ENHRY, CDR2 SYGVKD. The ends were cut back, 11 bases at V and 1 base at J, with 20 bases in the middle. The CDR3 consists of 16 residues. CDR3 nucleotides: TGTGCCGTAAAACCCGCCGGAGGGGTGAACACCGGGGAGCTGTTTTTT. Translation gives CAVKPAGGVNTGELFF.

The rearrangement links TRBV7-9 to TRBJ2-7; TRBD1 matches at 10 bases. Germline V gene data show CDR1 as SEHNR and CDR2 as FQNEAQ (reference sequence). The CDR3 is 14 amino acids. Germline trimming cut 6 bases from V and 1 base from J; bases unmatched to any gene: 3. As DNA, the CDR3 is TGTGCCAGCAGGAGACAGGGGGCGTCCTACGAGCAGTACTTC. This gives the protein CASRRQGASYEQYF.

The V call is TRBV11-2, the J call TRBJ2-3, with D possibly being TRBD1 (6 bases). The CDR3 consists of 14 residues. Germline lookup yields CDR1 SGHAT and CDR2 FQNNGV. V gave up 0 bases and J gave up 5 bases, with 9 bases separating them. This CDR3 reads CASSLDGGGDTQYF. Here the CDR3 DNA reads TGTGCCAGCAGCTTAGATGGGGGCGGAGATACGCAGTATTTT.

CDR3 bases: TGTGCCAGCTCACCAGGGCAGATTAGCTACGAGCAGTACTTC. It codes for CASSPGQISYEQYF. This chain joins TRBV18 and TRBJ2-7; the D is unclear. Trimming took off 2 bases at V and 3 bases at J, with 11 bases between the two ends. The CDR3 totals 14 residues. Per germline, CDR1 KGHSH and CDR2 LQKENI. Looking up the rest from reference TRBV18 and TRBJ2-7 gives the full variable domain: NAGVMQNPRHLVRRRGQEARLRCSPMKGHSHVYWYRQLPEEGLKFMVYLQKENIIDESGMPKERFSAEFPKEGPSILRIQQVVRGDSAAYFCASSPGQISYEQYFGPGTRLTVT.

The chain has TRBV19 and TRBJ1-1; D not certain. Trimming took 6 bases from V and 5 from J, leaving 13 bases between them. The CDR3 contains 13 residues. CDR1 and CDR2 from the germline V gene are LNHDA and SQIVND (reference sequence). The DNA of the CDR3 is TGTGCCAGTAGCGACACAAGGAGGACTGAAGCTTTCTTT. Its protein product is CASSDTRRTEAFF.

The CDR3 region is CASSRKLASGRVYEQYF. DNA of the CDR3: TGTGCCAGCAGTCGAAAATTAGCTAGCGGGAGGGTTTACGAGCAGTACTTC. The chain carries TRBV6-6 and TRBJ2-7, with TRBD2 identical over 12 bases. Per the germline V gene, CDR1 is MNHNY and CDR2 is SVGAGI (reference sequence). The V and J ends lost 5 bases and 4 bases, in that order; junction bases with no gene match: 12. The CDR3 sequence is 17 residues long.

V usage is TRBV4-1 and J usage is TRBJ1-2; 10 bases agree with TRBD1. The CDR3 is 17 residues long. The germline V gene has CDR1 MGHRA and CDR2 YSYEKL. The V gene end was trimmed by 0 bases and the J gene end by 6 bases; junction bases not matched to a gene: 10. CDR3 DNA sequence: TGCGCCAGCAGCCAAGATAAATGGACAGGGGGATTTAATGGCTACACCTTC. Translation gives CASSQDKWTGGFNGYTF.

V is TRBV5-4 and J is TRBJ2-5, with TRBD2 matching 16 bases. The CDR3 is 19 amino acids. V trimming: 0 bases; J trimming: 4 bases; junction bases outside the gene matches: 9. From germline, CDR1 is SGHNT and CDR2 YYREEE (reference sequence). The CDR3 region has the DNA TGTGCCAGCAGCTTGGCCTTCGGGACTAGCGGGGGGGCGGGAGAGACCCAGTACTTC. Protein sequence: CASSLAFGTSGGAGETQYF.

The V gene is TRBV19, the J gene TRBJ1-6, with 8 bases fitting TRBD1. Germline V gives CDR1 LNHDA, CDR2 SQIVND (reference sequence). The CDR3 loop spans 14 amino acids. The ends lost 3 bases at V and 9 bases at J; junction bases unmatched: 4. The CDR3 loop is CASSIQGAFSPLHF. The CDR3 DNA follows: TGTGCCAGTAGTATTCAGGGGGCTTTTTCACCCCTCCACTTT.

The rearrangement links TRBV10-3 to TRBJ1-5, with 10 bases aligning to TRBD1. Losses at the gene ends were 3 bases for V and 6 bases for J; bases not matched to a gene: 8. The CDR3 spans 16 residues. Germline values: CDR1 ENHRY, CDR2 SYGVKD. The CDR3 nucleotides read TGTGCCATCAGTGAATCCGGGACAGGGGCAAGTCAGCCCCAGCATTTT. Protein sequence: CAISESGTGASQPQHF.

The rearrangement uses TRBV11-2 and TRBJ2-5; no clear D. The germline V and J ends were trimmed by 8 bases and 5 bases, with 9 bases remaining between them. This CDR3 contains 11 residues. Germline assignment: CDR1 SGHAT and CDR2 FQNNGV. CDR3: CASGPRETQYF. DNA of the CDR3: TGTGCCAGCGGGCCCAGGGAGACCCAGTACTTC.

The rearrangement joins TRBV5-1 to TRBJ2-2, with TRBD1 matching 7 bases. The germline CDR1 and CDR2 sequences are SGHRS and YFSETQ. The V gene end was trimmed by 3 bases and the J gene end by 3 bases; junction bases not matched to a gene: 8. The CDR3 totals 16 residues. The CDR3 spells CASSSYGQEHTGELFF. DNA of the CDR3: TGCGCCAGCAGCTCGTACGGACAGGAACACACCGGGGAGCTGTTTTTT. Variable domain in full (rest from reference TRBV5-1 and TRBJ2-2): KAGVTQTPRYLIKTRGQQVTLSCSPISGHRSVSWYQQTPGQGLQFLFEYFSETQRNKGNFPGRFSGRQFSNSRSEMNVSTLELGDSALYLCASSSYGQEHTGELFFGEGSRLTVL.

The chain employs TRBV6-2 or TRBV6-3 and TRBJ2-2, with 8 bases identical to TRBD1. The CDR3 is 15 residues long. V shed 6 bases and J 5 bases; nucleotides not matched to a gene: 8. Germline loops: CDR1 MNHEY, CDR2 SVGEGT. CDR3 amino acids: CASSRTGSGTGELFF. The CDR3 coding sequence is TGTGCCAGCAGCCGGACAGGGTCGGGGACCGGGGAGCTGTTTTTT.

The V and J genes are TRBV28 and TRBJ2-5, with 10 nucleotides matching TRBD2. The CDR3 is made up of 16 amino acids. The J segment lost 2 bases and the V segment lost 2 bases, leaving 5 bases of the junction unmatched. Looked up from germline, CDR1 is MDHEN and CDR2 is SYDVKM. CDR3 sequence (DNA): TGTGCCAGCAGTTTAGCGCCTAGCGGGGGACAAGAGACCCAGTACTTC. Its translation is CASSLAPSGGQETQYF.